This is a list of T cell receptor beta chains from one sample in a study of blood T cell repertoires in COVID-19. TCRdb's table, derived via immunoSEQ multiplex PCR, lists solely in-frame clones and lacks some. The data hold approximately 360,000 clones, with roughly four fifths observed a single time. Specimen: PBMCs or T cells enriched from blood (not recorded which). All receptors come from a woman aged 50 to 60 who had recovered from COVID-19. CDR3s include the opening cysteine and the closing phenylalanine or tryptophan. The D gene is left open where the match is weak.

- TRBJ1-3 TRBV14 CASSQAGTFKNTIYF
- TRBJ1-1 TRBV4-1 CASSQEQAELNTEAFF
- TRBJ1-2 TRBV11-3 CASSLDPGDGYTF
- TRBJ1-5 TRBV30 CAWSLSNQPQHF
TRBD1 TRBJ2-3 TRBV27 CASSSTPPGTVTDTQYF
- TRBJ2-1 TRBV4-3 CASSQQGASNEQFF
TRBD2 TRBJ2-3 TRBV7-2 CASSLGGRVVTDTQYF
TRBD1 TRBJ2-7 TRBV30 CAWLELRGRTYEQYF
- TRBJ2-3 TRBV5-1 CASRRDSGGDTQYF
TRBD2 TRBJ2-3 TRBV7-6 CASSPGTGGDTQYF
- TRBJ1-2 TRBV5-1 CASSLVGARNYGYTF
- TRBJ1-1 TRBV29-1 CSFTGYTEAFF
TRBD2 TRBJ2-7 TRBV10-2 CASSEASGRAAQYF
- TRBJ2-2 TRBV5-1 CASSGSGTGQAGELFF
- TRBJ2-7 TRBV7-6 CASSPRRATYYEQYF
- TRBJ1-1 TRBV12-3/TRBV12-4 CASIRGTEAFF
- TRBJ1-4 TRBV3-1/TRBV3-2 CASSQVPGPEMFF
TRBD1 TRBJ1-2 TRBV9 CASSVFSGQGILGYGYTF
TRBD1 TRBJ2-2 TRBV2 CASNKGRAGTGASWNTGELFF
- TRBJ1-2 TRBV6-5 CASRTTARYGYTF
- TRBJ2-7 TRBV12-3/TRBV12-4 CASSPSHEQYF
- TRBJ1-2 TRBV6-1 CASSVGKQRLGWPNYGYTF